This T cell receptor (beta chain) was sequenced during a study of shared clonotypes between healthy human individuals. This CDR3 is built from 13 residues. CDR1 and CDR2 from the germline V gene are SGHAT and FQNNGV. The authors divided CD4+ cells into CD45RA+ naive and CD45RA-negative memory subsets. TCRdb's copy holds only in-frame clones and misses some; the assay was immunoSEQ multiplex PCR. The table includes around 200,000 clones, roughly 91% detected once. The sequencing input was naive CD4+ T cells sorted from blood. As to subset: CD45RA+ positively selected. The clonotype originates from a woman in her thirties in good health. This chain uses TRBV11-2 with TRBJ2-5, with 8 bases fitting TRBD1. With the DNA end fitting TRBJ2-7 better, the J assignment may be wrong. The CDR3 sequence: CASRPQGAREQYF. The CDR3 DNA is TGTGCCAGCAGACCCCAGGGGGCTCGCGAGCAGTACTTC.